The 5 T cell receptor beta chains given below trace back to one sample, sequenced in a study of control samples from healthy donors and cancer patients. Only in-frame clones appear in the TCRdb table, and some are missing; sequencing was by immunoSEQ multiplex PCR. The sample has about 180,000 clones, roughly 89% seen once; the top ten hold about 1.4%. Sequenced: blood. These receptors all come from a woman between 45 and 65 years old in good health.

CDR3 nucleotides: TGTGCCAGCTCACCAGATCAGGGCGGGGGCTACACCTTC. Translating it yields CASSPDQGGGYTF. The rearrangement uses TRBV18 and TRBJ1-2, with D perhaps matching TRBD1 (5 bases). This CDR3 comprises 13 residues. In germline, CDR1 is KGHSH, CDR2 LQKENI. The V gene lost 2 bases and the J gene lost 8 bases, with 12 bases spanning the gap.

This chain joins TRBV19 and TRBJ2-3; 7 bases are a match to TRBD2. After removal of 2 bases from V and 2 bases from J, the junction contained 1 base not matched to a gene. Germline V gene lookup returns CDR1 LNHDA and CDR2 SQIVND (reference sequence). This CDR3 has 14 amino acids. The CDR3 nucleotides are TGTGCCAGTAGTATAAGCGGGACCACAGATACGCAGTATTTT. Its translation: CASSISGTTDTQYF.

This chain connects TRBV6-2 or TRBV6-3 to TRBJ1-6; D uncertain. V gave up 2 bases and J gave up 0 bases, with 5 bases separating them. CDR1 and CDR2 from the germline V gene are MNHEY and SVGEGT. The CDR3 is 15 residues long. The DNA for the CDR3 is TGTGCCAGCAGTTACGCGAGCTCCTATAATTCACCCCTCCACTTT. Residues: CASSYASSYNSPLHF.

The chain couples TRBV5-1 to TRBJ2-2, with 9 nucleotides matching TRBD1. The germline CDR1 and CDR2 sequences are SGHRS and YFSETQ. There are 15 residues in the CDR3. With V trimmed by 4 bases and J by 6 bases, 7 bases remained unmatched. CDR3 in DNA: TGCGCCAGCAGCCAAGGGACAGGGTGGGCCGGGGAGCTGTTTTTT. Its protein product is CASSQGTGWAGELFF.

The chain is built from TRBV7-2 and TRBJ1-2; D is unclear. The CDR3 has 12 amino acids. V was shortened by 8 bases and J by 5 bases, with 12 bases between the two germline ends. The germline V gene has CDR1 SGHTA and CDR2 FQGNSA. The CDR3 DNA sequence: TGTGCCAGCCGCCTGACCAGGTATGGCTACACCTTC. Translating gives CASRLTRYGYTF.